The 8 T cell receptor beta chains below come from one sample, sequenced in a study of PD-1 blockade in classical Hodgkin lymphoma. The assay was immunoSEQ multiplex PCR, and TCRdb's table has in-frame clones only and misses some. The sample shows 20,000 to 25,000 clones, 94% of them seen only once. The time point: newly diagnosed, previously untreated cHL patient sample. What was sequenced was peripheral blood mononuclear cells (PBMCs). All receptors come from a human donor with classical Hodgkin lymphoma.

CDR3 sequence reads: CASSLIGVEVYGYTF. CDR3 bases: TGTGCCAGCAGCTTAATCGGGGTGGAGGTCTATGGCTACACCTTC. This chain joins TRBV7-8 and TRBJ1-2, with no clear D. V gave up 2 bases and J gave up 4 bases, with 14 bases separating them. The CDR3 is made up of 15 amino acids. Germline V gene data show CDR1 as SGHVS and CDR2 as FQNEAQ.

V gene TRBV19 combines with J gene TRBJ2-7, with 7 bases fitting TRBD1. The trim removed 5 bases at V and 2 bases at J, leaving 3 bases unmatched. Per germline, CDR1 LNHDA and CDR2 SQIVND (reference sequence). This CDR3 region has 13 residues. In DNA, the CDR3 is TGTGCCAGTAGTGCAACAGGGGCCTACGAGCAGTACTTC. This codes for CASSATGAYEQYF.

The chain combines TRBV7-2 with TRBJ2-1, with unresolved D. There are 13 residues in the CDR3. Between the trimmed V and J ends, which lost 1 base and 7 bases, there was a span of 8 bases. CDR1 and CDR2 (germline): SGHTA, FQGNSA. CDR3 DNA sequence: TGTGCCAGCAGCTTAGTTCTCTTGAATGAGCAGTTCTTC. Its translation is CASSLVLLNEQFF.

The chain links TRBV21-1 to TRBJ2-7; TRBD1 is taken as the D call from the table, unchecked against the DNA. TRBV21-1 is a pseudogene. The CDR3 spans 16 residues. The CDR3 DNA sequence: TGTGCCAGCAGCAGATCGGGACAGGGGGACTCCTACGAGCAGTACTTC. Protein sequence: CASSRSGQGDSYEQYF.

Comments on this clone: At one boundary the junction diverges from the germline segment, which might be a read error. The chain recombines TRBV11-2 with TRBJ2-3; TRBD1 agrees at 9 bases. This CDR3 has 14 amino acids. The germline V gene has CDR1 SGHAT and CDR2 FQNNGV. The CDR3 protein is CASSIDRGRDTQYF. Here the CDR3 DNA reads TGTGCCAGCAGCATAGACAGGGGGAGGGATACGCAGTATTTT.

J is TRBJ1-1 and V is TRBV14, with D hard to call. Germline assignment: CDR1 SGHDN and CDR2 FVKESK. The V and J ends lost 0 bases and 4 bases respectively, with 9 bases between them. The CDR3 runs 14 residues. As DNA, the CDR3 is TGTGCCAGCAGCCAAGATCCTGGGTCCACTGAAGCTTTCTTT. This translates into CASSQDPGSTEAFF. The full variable domain, rest sourced from reference TRBV14 and TRBJ1-1, is EAGVTQFPSHSVIEKGQTVTLRCDPISGHDNLYWYRRVMGKEIKFLLHFVKESKQDESGMPNNRFLAERTGGTYSTLKVQPAELEDSGVYFCASSQDPGSTEAFFGQGTRLTVV.

The chain employs TRBV7-3 and TRBJ1-1; D uncertain. V lost 3 bases and J 3 bases, leaving 8 bases between the germline ends. Germline CDR1 SGHTA, CDR2 FQGTGA. The CDR3 has 13 amino acids. The CDR3 bases are TGTGCCAGCAGCTTTAGCGGGGACACTGAAGCTTTCTTT. Encoded protein: CASSFSGDTEAFF.

This chain uses TRBV11-2 with TRBJ1-4; D remains ambiguous. The CDR3 length is 15 residues. The V end was cut by 6 bases, the J end by 0 bases, with 11 bases between. In germline, CDR1 is SGHAT, CDR2 FQNNGV. The CDR3 reads CASRKGVATNEKLFF. The CDR3 DNA follows: TGTGCCAGCAGGAAGGGAGTTGCAACTAATGAAAAACTGTTTTTT.